The clone carrying this TCR beta chain was observed at least ten times. Its antigen is unidentified. The sample comes from a study of early T cells in non-severe SARS-CoV-2 infection. Across the whole study: Chains were unpaired, as sequencing was done on bulk RNA from unsorted whole blood.

The TCR library protocol attached unique molecular identifiers to the individual cDNA molecules. TCRdb reanalysed the 5' RACE reads using MiXCR and keeps one entry per CDR3 protein. The data show about 34,000 distinct CDR3 sequences, around 5.6% seen once. The CDR3 covers 13 residues. Trimming cost V 2 bases and J 4 bases, with 7 bases left between them. CDR1 is LGHNA and CDR2 is YNFKEQ in the germline V gene. The study, taken as a whole, reports: The VDJdb matching leaned toward anti-spike CD8 responses and overlooked private and CD4 specificities.

The sample taken for sequencing was whole blood. The chain is built from TRBV4-2 and TRBJ2-3; no clear D. The sequence was obtained from an adult who was a healthcare worker with PCR-confirmed SARS-CoV-2 infection or an uninfected control (not recorded which). The DNA for the CDR3 is TGTGCCAGCAGCCAACAGGCGTCAGATACGCAGTATTTT. It is translated as CASSQQASDTQYF.